These 2 T cell receptor beta chains originate from one sample sequenced in a study of naive CD8 T cells in extremely preterm neonates. Assay used: immunoSEQ multiplex PCR; TCRdb lists only in-frame clones, some missing. The top ten clones hold roughly 0.35% of a sample with about 7,000 clones, approximately 98% of them seen once. Sequenced sample: naive CD8+ T cells from blood. The source is a human donor in good health.

This clone was recorded only once. The V call is TRBV12-5, the J call TRBJ2-3; 13 bases are shared with TRBD2. The CDR3 spans 15 residues. Germline trimming cut 6 bases from V and 4 bases from J; bases unmatched to any gene: 4. Germline CDR1 reads LGHNT; CDR2 reads FRNRAP. Here the CDR3 reads CASGLAGGPADTQYF. For the CDR3, the DNA is TGTGCTAGTGGACTAGCGGGGGGGCCCGCAGATACGCAGTATTTT.

This chain links TRBV7-6 with TRBJ2-7, with 11 positions matching TRBD1. The germline CDR1 and CDR2 sequences are SGHVS and FNYEAQ. After removal of 5 bases from V and 10 bases from J, the junction contained 19 bases not matched to a gene. The CDR3 totals 17 residues. The CDR3 coding sequence is TGTGCCAGCAGCGCGGACAGGGGGCTGGAGCGGTTCAGCTTTCAGTACTTC. Translation: CASSADRGLERFSFQYF. The variable domain in full, with the rest retrieved from reference TRBV7-6 and TRBJ2-7, is GAGVSQSPRYKVTKRGQDVALRCDPISGHVSLYWYRQALGQGPEFLTYFNYEAQQDKSGLPNDRFSAERPEGSISTLTIQRTEQRDSAMYRCASSADRGLERFSFQYFGPGTRLTVT.